A selection of T cell receptor beta chains follows, all from one sample in a study of CD8+CD57+ T cells in acquired aplastic anemia. In TCRdb, the reads were re-called with MiXCR into one record per CDR3 protein. The table records approximately 470,000 distinct CDR3 sequences, over 25% of them present only once. Specimen: sorted CD4+, CD8+, or CD8+CD57+ T cells (not recorded which) from PBMCs. These receptors were taken from a human donor with aplastic anemia. Each CDR3 is given with its conserved first and last residue. A D gene is named only where the DNA matches it firmly. Only part of the rows carry a size: once, few, many, or a class if the clone is expanded.

clone size: .; D gene: .; J gene: TRBJ2-3; V gene: TRBV14; CDR3 protein: CASSQDPGGGTDTQYF; CDR3 DNA: TGTGCCAGCAGCCAAGATCCCGGAGGGGGCACAGATACGCAGTATTTT
clone size: .; D gene: TRBD1; J gene: TRBJ2-5; V gene: TRBV12-3/TRBV12-4; CDR3 protein: CASQGAWETQYF; CDR3 DNA: TGTGCCAGCCAGGGGGCGTGGGAGACCCAGTACTTC
clone size: many; D gene: .; J gene: TRBJ1-1; V gene: TRBV9; CDR3 protein: CASSVDARTEAFF; CDR3 DNA: TGTGCCAGCAGCGTAGATGCGAGGACTGAAGCTTTCTTT
clone size: once; D gene: TRBD2; J gene: TRBJ2-1; V gene: TRBV30; CDR3 protein: CACRLEGGGLFF; CDR3 DNA: TGTGCCTGCCGCCTTGAGGGCGGGGGTCTGTTCTTC
clone size: many; D gene: .; J gene: TRBJ2-5; V gene: TRBV15; CDR3 protein: CATSRGAGETQYF; CDR3 DNA: TGTGCCACCAGCAGGGGTGCAGGAGAGACCCAGTACTTC
clone size: many; D gene: TRBD1; J gene: TRBJ1-2; V gene: TRBV29-1; CDR3 protein: CSVEYRGYGYTF; CDR3 DNA: TGCAGCGTTGAGTACAGGGGCTATGGCTACACCTTC
clone size: many; D gene: .; J gene: TRBJ1-6; V gene: TRBV5-1; CDR3 protein: CASRLVTRNSPLHF; CDR3 DNA: TGCGCCAGTCGTTTGGTGACGAGGAATTCACCCCTCCACTTT
clone size: .; D gene: .; J gene: TRBJ1-6; V gene: TRBV6-1; CDR3 protein: CASWGTDHILNSPLHF; CDR3 DNA: TGTGCCAGTTGGGGCACCGACCATATTCTAAATTCACCCCTCCACTTT
clone size: .; D gene: TRBD2; J gene: TRBJ2-3; V gene: TRBV11-2; CDR3 protein: CASSQLAGGTDTQYF; CDR3 DNA: TGTGCCAGCAGCCAACTGGCGGGGGGCACAGATACGCAGTATTTT
clone size: many; D gene: .; J gene: TRBJ1-2; V gene: TRBV19; CDR3 protein: CASTTRTTGYGYTF; CDR3 DNA: TGTGCCAGTACCACACGGACAACGGGGTATGGCTACACCTTC
clone size: many; D gene: .; J gene: TRBJ1-2; V gene: TRBV7-9; CDR3 protein: CASNLGNYGYTF; CDR3 DNA: TGTGCCAGCAACCTCGGTAACTATGGCTACACCTTC
clone size: .; D gene: .; J gene: TRBJ2-1; V gene: TRBV11-2; CDR3 protein: CASSVLRSNEQFF; CDR3 DNA: TGTGCCAGCTCCGTTCTCCGTAGCAACGAGCAGTTCTTC
clone size: .; D gene: TRBD1; J gene: TRBJ1-1; V gene: TRBV25-1; CDR3 protein: CASTERGPYTEAFF; CDR3 DNA: TGTGCCAGCACGGAGAGGGGGCCGTACACTGAAGCTTTCTTT
clone size: few; D gene: .; J gene: TRBJ2-6; V gene: TRBV7-2; CDR3 protein: CASSPTGLGANVLTF; CDR3 DNA: TGTGCCAGCAGCCCAACAGGGCTGGGGGCCAACGTCCTGACTTTC
clone size: many; D gene: .; J gene: TRBJ1-2; V gene: TRBV19; CDR3 protein: CASSITDYGYTF; CDR3 DNA: TGTGCCAGTAGTATCACCGACTATGGCTACACCTTC
clone size: many; D gene: TRBD2; J gene: TRBJ2-7; V gene: TRBV4-1; CDR3 protein: CASSHLGLGAYEQYF; CDR3 DNA: TGCGCCAGCAGCCATCTGGGACTAGGGGCCTACGAGCAGTACTTC
clone size: few; D gene: .; J gene: TRBJ2-7; V gene: TRBV2; CDR3 protein: CASSRTGGIRYEQYF; CDR3 DNA: TGTGCCAGCAGCCGGACTGGCGGGATAAGATACGAGCAGTACTTC
clone size: .; D gene: TRBD2; J gene: TRBJ2-1; V gene: TRBV5-1; CDR3 protein: CASSLSGRAVYNEQFF; CDR3 DNA: TGCGCCAGCAGCTTAAGCGGGAGGGCCGTTTACAATGAGCAGTTCTTC
clone size: many; D gene: .; J gene: TRBJ1-5; V gene: TRBV20-1; CDR3 protein: CSAGRGRVTQHF; CDR3 DNA: TGCAGTGCTGGACGGGGGAGAGTGACCCAGCATTTT
clone size: many; D gene: .; J gene: TRBJ2-2; V gene: TRBV7-6; CDR3 protein: CASSLVAYNTGELFF; CDR3 DNA: TGTGCCAGCAGCTTAGTAGCCTACAACACCGGGGAGCTGTTTTTT
clone size: .; D gene: TRBD2; J gene: TRBJ2-5; V gene: TRBV20-1; CDR3 protein: CSASRIAGIPGLEGATQYF; CDR3 DNA: TGCAGTGCTAGCCGCATAGCTGGTATTCCGGGACTAGAAGGCGCGACCCAGTACTTC
clone size: many; D gene: .; J gene: TRBJ2-3; V gene: TRBV15; CDR3 protein: CATSRATGHTDTQYF; CDR3 DNA: TGTGCCACCAGCAGAGCCACAGGCCACACAGATACGCAGTATTTT
clone size: few; D gene: TRBD2; J gene: TRBJ2-5; V gene: TRBV7-9; CDR3 protein: CASGNSGWETQYF; CDR3 DNA: TGTGCCAGCGGGAATAGCGGGTGGGAGACCCAGTACTTC
clone size: .; D gene: .; J gene: TRBJ2-7; V gene: TRBV4-1; CDR3 protein: CASSQPDPIPYEQYF; CDR3 DNA: TGCGCCAGCAGCCAGCCAGACCCAATTCCCTACGAGCAGTACTTC
clone size: .; D gene: .; J gene: TRBJ1-1; V gene: TRBV5-1; CDR3 protein: CASSFGLDTEAFF; CDR3 DNA: TGCGCCAGCAGCTTCGGTCTGGACACTGAAGCTTTCTTT
clone size: .; D gene: .; J gene: TRBJ2-2; V gene: TRBV14; CDR3 protein: CASSQVSTGELFF; CDR3 DNA: TGTGCCAGCAGCCAAGTTAGCACCGGGGAGCTGTTTTTT
clone size: many; D gene: TRBD2; J gene: TRBJ2-7; V gene: TRBV7-9; CDR3 protein: CASSDAGVVYEQYF; CDR3 DNA: TGTGCCAGCAGCGACGCGGGAGTTGTTTACGAGCAGTACTTC
clone size: .; D gene: .; J gene: TRBJ1-4; V gene: TRBV15; CDR3 protein: CASSVLGEGEKLFF; CDR3 DNA: TGTGCCAGCAGCGTCTTGGGGGAAGGTGAAAAACTGTTTTTT
clone size: .; D gene: TRBD2; J gene: TRBJ2-5; V gene: TRBV20-1; CDR3 protein: CSATWRGQETQYF; CDR3 DNA: TGCAGTGCTACTTGGCGGGGGCAAGAGACCCAGTACTTC
clone size: .; D gene: .; J gene: TRBJ1-1; V gene: TRBV4-3; CDR3 protein: CASSQLIPEAFF; CDR3 DNA: TGCGCCAGCAGCCAATTAATACCTGAAGCTTTCTTT
clone size: few; D gene: .; J gene: TRBJ2-6; V gene: TRBV15; CDR3 protein: CATSRVISGANVLTF; CDR3 DNA: TGTGCCACCAGCAGAGTAATCTCTGGGGCCAACGTCCTGACTTTC
clone size: few; D gene: .; J gene: TRBJ1-1; V gene: TRBV20-1; CDR3 protein: CSAYRVLGMGTEAFF; CDR3 DNA: TGCAGTGCTTACAGGGTGCTGGGGATGGGCACTGAAGCTTTCTTT
clone size: few; D gene: .; J gene: TRBJ1-1; V gene: TRBV12-3/TRBV12-4; CDR3 protein: CASSFVQNTEAFF; CDR3 DNA: TGTGCCAGCAGTTTTGTACAGAACACTGAAGCTTTCTTT
clone size: .; D gene: TRBD1; J gene: TRBJ1-6; V gene: TRBV7-2; CDR3 protein: CARLAGTGTSPLHF; CDR3 DNA: TGTGCACGCCTAGCCGGGACAGGGACTTCACCCCTCCACTTT
clone size: few; D gene: .; J gene: TRBJ1-5; V gene: TRBV6-1; CDR3 protein: CASTQSSYQPQHF; CDR3 DNA: TGTGCCAGCACCCAATCTTCCTATCAGCCCCAGCATTTT
clone size: many; D gene: TRBD2; J gene: TRBJ2-7; V gene: TRBV7-9; CDR3 protein: CASSLAGTSGGHEQYF; CDR3 DNA: TGTGCCAGCAGCTTAGCCGGGACTAGCGGGGGGCACGAGCAGTACTTC
clone size: many; D gene: .; J gene: TRBJ2-5; V gene: TRBV29-1; CDR3 protein: CSVKVSETQYF; CDR3 DNA: TGCAGCGTTAAAGTTTCCGAGACCCAGTACTTC
clone size: .; D gene: TRBD2; J gene: TRBJ2-3; V gene: TRBV19; CDR3 protein: CASSPTGGTNTQYF; CDR3 DNA: TGTGCCAGTAGTCCCACGGGAGGCACAAATACGCAGTATTTT
clone size: many; D gene: .; J gene: TRBJ2-7; V gene: TRBV5-1; CDR3 protein: CASSLGQNYEQYF; CDR3 DNA: TGTGCCAGCAGCTTAGGGCAGAACTACGAGCAGTACTTC
clone size: many; D gene: .; J gene: TRBJ2-7; V gene: TRBV6-5; CDR3 protein: CASSSRADLEQYF; CDR3 DNA: TGTGCCAGCAGTTCCCGGGCCGACCTCGAGCAGTACTTC
clone size: few; D gene: .; J gene: TRBJ2-3; V gene: TRBV14; CDR3 protein: CASTTGLSTDTQYF; CDR3 DNA: TGTGCCAGCACTACGGGATTAAGCACAGATACGCAGTATTTT
clone size: .; D gene: .; J gene: TRBJ1-3; V gene: TRBV5-1; CDR3 protein: CASRLAGDSGNTIYF; CDR3 DNA: TGCGCCAGCAGACTGGCAGGGGACTCTGGAAACACCATATATTTT
clone size: .; D gene: .; J gene: TRBJ1-1; V gene: TRBV7-9; CDR3 protein: CASTTAKGGPSPEAFF; CDR3 DNA: TGTGCCAGCACAACCGCCAAGGGGGGGCCCTCCCCTGAAGCTTTCTTT
clone size: few; D gene: TRBD2; J gene: TRBJ2-7; V gene: TRBV5-1; CDR3 protein: CASSLAKGLVGYEQYF; CDR3 DNA: TGCGCCAGCAGCTTGGCCAAGGGACTAGTTGGTTACGAGCAGTACTTC